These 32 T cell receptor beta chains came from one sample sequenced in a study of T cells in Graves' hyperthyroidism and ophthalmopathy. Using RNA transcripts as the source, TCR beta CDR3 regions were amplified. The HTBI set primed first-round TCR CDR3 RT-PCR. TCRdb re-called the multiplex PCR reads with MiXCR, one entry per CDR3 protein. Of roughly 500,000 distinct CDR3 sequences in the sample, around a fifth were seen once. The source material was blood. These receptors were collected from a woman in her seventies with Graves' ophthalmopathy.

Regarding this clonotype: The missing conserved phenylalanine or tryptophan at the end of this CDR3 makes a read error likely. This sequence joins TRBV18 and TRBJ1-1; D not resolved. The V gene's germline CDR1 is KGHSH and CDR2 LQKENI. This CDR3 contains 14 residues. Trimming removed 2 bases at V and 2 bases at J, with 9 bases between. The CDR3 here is CASSPNTANTEAFS. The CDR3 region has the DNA TGTGCCAGCTCACCAAATACAGCTAACACTGAAGCTTTCTCT.

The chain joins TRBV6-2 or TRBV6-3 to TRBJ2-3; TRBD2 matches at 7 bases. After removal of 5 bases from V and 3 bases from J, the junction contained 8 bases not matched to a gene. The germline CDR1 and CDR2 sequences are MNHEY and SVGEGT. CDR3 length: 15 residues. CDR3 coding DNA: TGTGCCAGCAGTGTTGGCGGGAGTCCTACAGATACGCAGTATTTT. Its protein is CASSVGGSPTDTQYF.

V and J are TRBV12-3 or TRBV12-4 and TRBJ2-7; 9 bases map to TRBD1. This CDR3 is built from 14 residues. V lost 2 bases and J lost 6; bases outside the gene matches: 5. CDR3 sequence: CASSLRTGASEQYF. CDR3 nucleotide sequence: TGTGCCAGCAGTTTACGGACAGGGGCGAGCGAGCAGTACTTC.

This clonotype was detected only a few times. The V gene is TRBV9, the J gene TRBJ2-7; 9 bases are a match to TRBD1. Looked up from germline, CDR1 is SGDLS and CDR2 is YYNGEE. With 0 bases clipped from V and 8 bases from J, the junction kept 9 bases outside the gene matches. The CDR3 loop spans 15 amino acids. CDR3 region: CASSVGGQGPLQQYF. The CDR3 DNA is TGTGCCAGCAGCGTAGGGGGACAGGGCCCTTTACAGCAGTACTTC.

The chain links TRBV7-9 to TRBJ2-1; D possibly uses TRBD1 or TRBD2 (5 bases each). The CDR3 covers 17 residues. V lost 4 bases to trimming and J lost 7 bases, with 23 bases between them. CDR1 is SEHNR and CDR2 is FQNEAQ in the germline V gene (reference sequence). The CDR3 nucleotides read TGTGCCAGCAGCTCGACACTCCGGGACCCCCTTGAGAATGAGCAGTTCTTC. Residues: CASSSTLRDPLENEQFF.

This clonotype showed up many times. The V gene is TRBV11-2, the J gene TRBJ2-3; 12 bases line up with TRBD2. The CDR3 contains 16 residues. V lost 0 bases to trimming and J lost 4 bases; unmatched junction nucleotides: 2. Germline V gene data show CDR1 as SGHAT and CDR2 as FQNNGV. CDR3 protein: CASSLDGLAGPDTQYF. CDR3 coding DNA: TGTGCCAGCAGCTTAGACGGACTAGCGGGACCAGATACGCAGTATTTT.

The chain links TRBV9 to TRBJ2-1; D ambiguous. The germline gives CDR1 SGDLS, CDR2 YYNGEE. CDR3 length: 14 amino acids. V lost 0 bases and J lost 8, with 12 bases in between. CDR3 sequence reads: CASSVATWAYEQFF. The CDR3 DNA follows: TGTGCCAGCAGCGTAGCTACGTGGGCATATGAGCAGTTCTTC.

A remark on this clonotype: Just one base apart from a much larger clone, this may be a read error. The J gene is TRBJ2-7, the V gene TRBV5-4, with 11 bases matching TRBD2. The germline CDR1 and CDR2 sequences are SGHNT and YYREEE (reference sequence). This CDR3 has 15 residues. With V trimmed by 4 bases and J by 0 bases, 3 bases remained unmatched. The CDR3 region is CASSGTSGYSYEQYF. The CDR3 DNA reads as TGTGCCAGCAGCGGGACTAGCGGTTACTCCTACGAGCAGTACTTC.

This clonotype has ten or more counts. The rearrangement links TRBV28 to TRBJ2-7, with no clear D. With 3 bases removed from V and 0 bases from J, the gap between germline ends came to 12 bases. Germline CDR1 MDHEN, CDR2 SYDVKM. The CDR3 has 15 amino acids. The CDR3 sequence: CASSFMPLSSYEQYF. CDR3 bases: TGTGCCAGCAGTTTTATGCCACTCAGCTCCTACGAGCAGTACTTC.

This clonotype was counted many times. CDR3 bases: TGCAGCGTTGGGGACGGGCGACTAGCTTCGGGAGAGCAGTACTTC. Its translation is CSVGDGRLASGEQYF. J is TRBJ2-7 and V is TRBV29-1; 7 bases map to TRBD2. Looked up from germline, CDR1 is SQVTM and CDR2 is ANQGSEA. J gave up 7 bases and V 4 bases, and 16 bases lay outside the gene matches. There are 15 residues in the CDR3.

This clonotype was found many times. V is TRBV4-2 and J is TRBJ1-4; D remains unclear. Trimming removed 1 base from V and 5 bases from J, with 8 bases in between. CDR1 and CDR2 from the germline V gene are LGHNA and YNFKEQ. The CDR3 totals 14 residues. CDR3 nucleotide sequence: TGTGCCAGCAGCCAAGGGGATTTCAATGAAAAACTGTTTTTT. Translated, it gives CASSQGDFNEKLFF.

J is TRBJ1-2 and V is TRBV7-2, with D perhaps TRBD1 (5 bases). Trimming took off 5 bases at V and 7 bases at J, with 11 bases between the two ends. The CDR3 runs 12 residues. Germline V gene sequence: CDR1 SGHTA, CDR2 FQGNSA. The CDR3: CASSPSRAGYTF. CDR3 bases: TGTGCCAGCAGCCCCTCCAGGGCTGGCTACACCTTC.

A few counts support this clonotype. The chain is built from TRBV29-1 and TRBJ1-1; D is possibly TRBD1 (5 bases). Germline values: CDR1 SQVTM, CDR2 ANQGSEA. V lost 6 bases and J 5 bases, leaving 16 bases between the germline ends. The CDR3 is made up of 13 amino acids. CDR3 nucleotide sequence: TGCAGCGTGAGTCAGGGTTGGGGGACTGAAGCTTTCTTT. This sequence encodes CSVSQGWGTEAFF.

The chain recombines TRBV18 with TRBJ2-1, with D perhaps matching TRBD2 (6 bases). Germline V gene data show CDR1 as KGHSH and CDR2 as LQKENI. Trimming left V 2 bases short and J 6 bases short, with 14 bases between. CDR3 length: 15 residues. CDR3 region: CASSPETRGVNEQFF. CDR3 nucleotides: TGTGCCAGCTCACCAGAGACTAGGGGAGTCAATGAGCAGTTCTTC.

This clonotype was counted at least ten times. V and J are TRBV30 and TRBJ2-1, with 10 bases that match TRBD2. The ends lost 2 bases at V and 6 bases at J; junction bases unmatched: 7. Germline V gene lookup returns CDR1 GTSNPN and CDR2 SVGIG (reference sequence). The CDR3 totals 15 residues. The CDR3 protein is CAWSWSGRGSNEQFF. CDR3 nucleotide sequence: TGTGCCTGGAGTTGGAGCGGGAGGGGAAGCAATGAGCAGTTCTTC.

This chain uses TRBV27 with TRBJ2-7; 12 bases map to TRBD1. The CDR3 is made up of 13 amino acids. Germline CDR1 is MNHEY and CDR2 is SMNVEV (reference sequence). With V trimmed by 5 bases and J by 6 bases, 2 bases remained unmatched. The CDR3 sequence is CASSGTGGFEQYF. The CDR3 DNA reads TGTGCCAGCAGTGGGACAGGGGGCTTCGAGCAGTACTTC.

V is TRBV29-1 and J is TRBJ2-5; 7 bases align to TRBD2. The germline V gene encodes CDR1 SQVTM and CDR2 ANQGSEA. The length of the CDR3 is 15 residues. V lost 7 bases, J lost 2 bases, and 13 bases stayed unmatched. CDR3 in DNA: TGCAGCGCCCGCCCTGGAGGCGGGGGACAAGAGACCCAGTACTTC. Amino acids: CSARPGGGGQETQYF. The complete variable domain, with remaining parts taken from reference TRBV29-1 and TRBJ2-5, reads SAVISQKPSRDICQRGTSLTIQCQVDSQVTMMFWYRQQPGQSLTLIATANQGSEATYESGFVIDKFPISRPNLTFSTLTVSNMSPEDSSIYLCSARPGGGGQETQYFGPGTRLLVL.

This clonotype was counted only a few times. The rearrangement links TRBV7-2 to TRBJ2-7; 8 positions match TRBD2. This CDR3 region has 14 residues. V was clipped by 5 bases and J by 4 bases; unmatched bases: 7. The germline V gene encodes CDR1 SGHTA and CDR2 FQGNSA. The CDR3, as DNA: TGTGCCAGCAGCCCTCCTAGCGGGCCTTACGAGCAGTACTTC. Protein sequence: CASSPPSGPYEQYF.

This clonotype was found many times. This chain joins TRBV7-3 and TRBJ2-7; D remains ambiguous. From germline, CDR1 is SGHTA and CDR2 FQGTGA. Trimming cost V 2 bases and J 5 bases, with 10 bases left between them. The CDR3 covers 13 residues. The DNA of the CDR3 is TGTGCCAGCAGCTTAGTGGCGCCTCACGAGCAGTACTTC. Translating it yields CASSLVAPHEQYF.

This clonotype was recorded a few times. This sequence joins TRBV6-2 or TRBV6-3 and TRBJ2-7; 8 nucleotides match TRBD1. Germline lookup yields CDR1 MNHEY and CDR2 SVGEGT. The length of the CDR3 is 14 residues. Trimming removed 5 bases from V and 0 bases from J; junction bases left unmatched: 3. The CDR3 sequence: CASSDRGVSYEQYF. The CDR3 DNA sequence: TGTGCCAGCAGTGACAGGGGTGTCTCCTACGAGCAGTACTTC.

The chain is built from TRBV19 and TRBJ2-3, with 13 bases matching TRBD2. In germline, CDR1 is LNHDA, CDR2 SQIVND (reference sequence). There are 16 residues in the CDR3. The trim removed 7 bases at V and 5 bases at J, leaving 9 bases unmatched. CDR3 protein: CASTSWTSGGRDTQYF. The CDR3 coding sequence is TGTGCCAGTACCTCTTGGACTAGCGGGGGCCGAGATACGCAGTATTTT.

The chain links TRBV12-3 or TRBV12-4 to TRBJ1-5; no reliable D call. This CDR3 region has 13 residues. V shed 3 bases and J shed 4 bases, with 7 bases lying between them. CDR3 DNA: TGTGCCAGCAGTTTCAAGCCTAATCAGCCCCAGCATTTT. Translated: CASSFKPNQPQHF.

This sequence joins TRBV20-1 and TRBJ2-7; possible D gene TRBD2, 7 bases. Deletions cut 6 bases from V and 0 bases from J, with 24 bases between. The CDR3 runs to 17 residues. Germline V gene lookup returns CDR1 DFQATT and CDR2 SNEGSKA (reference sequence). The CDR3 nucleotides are TGCAGTGCCGAAGGGGGGGGAGGGCCTTTCGCCTCCTACGAGCAGTACTTC. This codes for CSAEGGGGPFASYEQYF.

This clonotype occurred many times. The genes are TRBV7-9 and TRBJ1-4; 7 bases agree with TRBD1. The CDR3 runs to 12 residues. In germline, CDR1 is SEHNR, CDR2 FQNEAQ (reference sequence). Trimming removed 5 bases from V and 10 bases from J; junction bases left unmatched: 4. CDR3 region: CASSRQGGKLFF. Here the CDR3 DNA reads TGTGCCAGCAGCCGGCAGGGGGGAAAACTGTTTTTT.

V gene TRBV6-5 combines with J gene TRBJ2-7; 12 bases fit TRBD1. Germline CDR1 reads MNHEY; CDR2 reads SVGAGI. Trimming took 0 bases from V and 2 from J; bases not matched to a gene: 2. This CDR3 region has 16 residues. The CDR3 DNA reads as TGTGCCAGCAGTTACTCTGGGACAGGGGGCACCTACGAGCAGTACTTC. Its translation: CASSYSGTGGTYEQYF.

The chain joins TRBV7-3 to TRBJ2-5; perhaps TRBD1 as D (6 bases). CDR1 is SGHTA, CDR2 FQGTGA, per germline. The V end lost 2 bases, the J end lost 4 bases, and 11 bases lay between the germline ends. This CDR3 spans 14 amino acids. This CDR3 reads CASSLHRAVETQYF. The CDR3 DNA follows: TGTGCCAGCAGCTTACACAGGGCGGTAGAGACCCAGTACTTC.

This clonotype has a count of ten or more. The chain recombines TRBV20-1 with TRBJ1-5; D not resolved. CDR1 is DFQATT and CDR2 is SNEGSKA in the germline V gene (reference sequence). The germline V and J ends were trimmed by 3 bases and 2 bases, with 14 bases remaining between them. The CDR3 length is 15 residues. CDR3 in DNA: TGCAGTGCTAGCCCAGGACTCGACGGCAATCAGCCCCAGCATTTT. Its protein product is CSASPGLDGNQPQHF.

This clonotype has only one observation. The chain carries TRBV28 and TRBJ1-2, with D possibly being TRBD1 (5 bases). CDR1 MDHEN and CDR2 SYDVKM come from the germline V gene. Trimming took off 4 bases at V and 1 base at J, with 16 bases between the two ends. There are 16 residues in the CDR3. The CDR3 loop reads CASSYGAEGYNYGYTF. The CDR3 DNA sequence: TGTGCCAGCAGTTACGGGGCCGAAGGTTATAACTATGGCTACACCTTC.

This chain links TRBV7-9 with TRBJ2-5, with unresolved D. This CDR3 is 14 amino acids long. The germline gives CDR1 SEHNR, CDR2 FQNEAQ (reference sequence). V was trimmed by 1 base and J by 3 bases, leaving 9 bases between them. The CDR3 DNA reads TGTGCCAGCAGCTTAGGCACGGTGAAAGAGACCCAGTACTTC. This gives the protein CASSLGTVKETQYF.

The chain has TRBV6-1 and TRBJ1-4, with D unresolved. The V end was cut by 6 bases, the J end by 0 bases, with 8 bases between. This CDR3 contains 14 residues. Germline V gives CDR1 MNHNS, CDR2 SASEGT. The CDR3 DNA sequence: TGTGCCAGCAGAGGACTGACAACTAATGAAAAACTGTTTTTT. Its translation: CASRGLTTNEKLFF.

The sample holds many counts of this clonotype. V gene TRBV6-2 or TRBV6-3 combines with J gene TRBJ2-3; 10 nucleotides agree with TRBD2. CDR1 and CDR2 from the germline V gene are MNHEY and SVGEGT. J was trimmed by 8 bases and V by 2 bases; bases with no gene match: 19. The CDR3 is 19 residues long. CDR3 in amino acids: CASSYNPGTGTSAKFTQYF. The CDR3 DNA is TGTGCCAGCAGTTACAACCCCGGTACCGGGACTAGCGCCAAATTTACGCAGTATTTT.

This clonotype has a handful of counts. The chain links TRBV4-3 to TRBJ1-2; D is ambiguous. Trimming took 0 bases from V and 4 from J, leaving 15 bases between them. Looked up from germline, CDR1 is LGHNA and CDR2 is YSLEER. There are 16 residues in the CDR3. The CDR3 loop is CASSQDALSGIYGYTF. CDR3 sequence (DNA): TGCGCCAGCAGCCAAGATGCACTGTCAGGCATCTATGGCTACACCTTC.